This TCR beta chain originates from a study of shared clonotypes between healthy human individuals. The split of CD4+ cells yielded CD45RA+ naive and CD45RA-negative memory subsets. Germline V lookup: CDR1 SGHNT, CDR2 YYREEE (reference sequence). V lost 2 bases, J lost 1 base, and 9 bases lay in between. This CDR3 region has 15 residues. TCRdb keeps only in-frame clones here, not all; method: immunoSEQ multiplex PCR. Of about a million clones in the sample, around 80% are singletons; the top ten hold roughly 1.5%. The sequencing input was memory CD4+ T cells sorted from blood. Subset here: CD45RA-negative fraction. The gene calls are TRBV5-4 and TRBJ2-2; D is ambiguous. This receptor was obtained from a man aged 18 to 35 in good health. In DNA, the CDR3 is TGTGCCAGCAGCTTCAGGTCGCAGAACACCGGGGAGCTGTTTTTT. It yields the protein CASSFRSQNTGELFF.